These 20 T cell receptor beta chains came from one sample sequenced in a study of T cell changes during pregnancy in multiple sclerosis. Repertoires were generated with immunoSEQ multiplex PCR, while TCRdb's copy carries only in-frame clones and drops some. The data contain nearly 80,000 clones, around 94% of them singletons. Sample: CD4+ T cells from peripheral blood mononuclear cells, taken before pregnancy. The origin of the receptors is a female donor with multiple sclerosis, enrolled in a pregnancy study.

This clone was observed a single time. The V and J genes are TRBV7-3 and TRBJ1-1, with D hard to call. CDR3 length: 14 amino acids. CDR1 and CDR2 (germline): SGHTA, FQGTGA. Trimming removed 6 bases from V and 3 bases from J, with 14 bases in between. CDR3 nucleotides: TGTGCCAGCAGACAGATGGTTGTGTACACTGAAGCTTTCTTT. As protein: CASRQMVVYTEAFF.

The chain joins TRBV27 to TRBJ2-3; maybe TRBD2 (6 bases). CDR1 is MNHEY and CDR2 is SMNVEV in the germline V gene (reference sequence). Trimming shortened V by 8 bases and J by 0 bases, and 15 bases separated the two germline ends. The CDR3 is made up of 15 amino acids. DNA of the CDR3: TGTGCCAGCCAAAAGGAAAGCGGGAGCACAGATACGCAGTATTTT. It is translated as CASQKESGSTDTQYF.

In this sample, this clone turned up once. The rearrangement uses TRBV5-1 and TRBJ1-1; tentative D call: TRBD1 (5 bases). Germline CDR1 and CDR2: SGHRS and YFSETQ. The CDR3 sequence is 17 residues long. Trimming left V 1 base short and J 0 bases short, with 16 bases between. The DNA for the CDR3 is TGCGCCAGCAGCTTGATCGGATCAGGGTTTATGAACACTGAAGCTTTCTTT. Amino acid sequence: CASSLIGSGFMNTEAFF.

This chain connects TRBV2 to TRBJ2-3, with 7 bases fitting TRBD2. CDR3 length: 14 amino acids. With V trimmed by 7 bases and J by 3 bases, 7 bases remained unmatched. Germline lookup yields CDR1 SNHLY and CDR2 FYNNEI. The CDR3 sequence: CASTGGSWTDTQYF. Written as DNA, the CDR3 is TGTGCCAGCACTGGCGGGAGTTGGACAGATACGCAGTATTTT.

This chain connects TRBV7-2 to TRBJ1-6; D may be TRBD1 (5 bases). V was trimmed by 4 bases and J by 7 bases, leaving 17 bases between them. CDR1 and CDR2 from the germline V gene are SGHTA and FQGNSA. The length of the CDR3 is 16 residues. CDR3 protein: CASSYRGMGGNSPLHF. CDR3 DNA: TGTGCCAGCAGCTACCGGGGGATGGGGGGAAATTCACCCCTCCACTTT.

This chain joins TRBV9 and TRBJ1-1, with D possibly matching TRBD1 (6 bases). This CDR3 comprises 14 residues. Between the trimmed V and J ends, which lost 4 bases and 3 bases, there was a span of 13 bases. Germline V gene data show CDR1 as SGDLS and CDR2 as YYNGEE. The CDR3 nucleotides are TGTGCCAGCAGCCTGGGACACACGGACACTGAAGCTTTCTTT. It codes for CASSLGHTDTEAFF.

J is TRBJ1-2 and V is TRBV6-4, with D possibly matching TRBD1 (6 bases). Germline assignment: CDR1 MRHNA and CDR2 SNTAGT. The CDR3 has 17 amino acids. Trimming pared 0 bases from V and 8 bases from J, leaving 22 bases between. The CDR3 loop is CASSDSISGAPVRGYTF. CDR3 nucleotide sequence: TGTGCCAGCAGTGACTCGATTTCAGGGGCTCCCGTTCGAGGCTACACCTTC.

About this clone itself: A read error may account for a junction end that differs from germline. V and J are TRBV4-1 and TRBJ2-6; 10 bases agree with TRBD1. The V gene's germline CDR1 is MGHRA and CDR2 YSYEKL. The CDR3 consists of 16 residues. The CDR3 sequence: CASSKDRGPGANVLTF. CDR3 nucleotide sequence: TGCGCCAGCAGCAAAGACAGGGGGCCTGGGGCCAACGTCCTGACTTTC.

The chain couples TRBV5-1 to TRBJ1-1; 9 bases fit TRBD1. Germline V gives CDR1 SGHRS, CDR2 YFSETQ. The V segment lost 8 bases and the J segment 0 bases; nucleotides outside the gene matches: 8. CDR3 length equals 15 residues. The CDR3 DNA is TGCGCCAGTTGGGCGACAGGGGGGATGAACACTGAAGCTTTCTTT. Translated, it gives CASWATGGMNTEAFF. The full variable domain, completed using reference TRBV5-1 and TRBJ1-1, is KAGVTQTPRYLIKTRGQQVTLSCSPISGHRSVSWYQQTPGQGLQFLFEYFSETQRNKGNFPGRFSGRQFSNSRSEMNVSTLELGDSALYLCASWATGGMNTEAFFGQGTRLTVV.

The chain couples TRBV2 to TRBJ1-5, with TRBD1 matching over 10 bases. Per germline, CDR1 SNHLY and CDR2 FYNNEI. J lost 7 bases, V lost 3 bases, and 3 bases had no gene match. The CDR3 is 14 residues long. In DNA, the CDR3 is TGTGCCAGCAGTGACGGGACAGGGGTACAGCCCCAGCATTTT. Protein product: CASSDGTGVQPQHF.

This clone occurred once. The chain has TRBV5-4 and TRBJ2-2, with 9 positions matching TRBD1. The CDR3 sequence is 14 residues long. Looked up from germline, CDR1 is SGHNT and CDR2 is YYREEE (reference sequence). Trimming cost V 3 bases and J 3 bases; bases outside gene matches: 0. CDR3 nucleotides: TGTGCCAGCAGCTGGGACAGGGACACCGGGGAGCTGTTTTTT. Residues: CASSWDRDTGELFF.

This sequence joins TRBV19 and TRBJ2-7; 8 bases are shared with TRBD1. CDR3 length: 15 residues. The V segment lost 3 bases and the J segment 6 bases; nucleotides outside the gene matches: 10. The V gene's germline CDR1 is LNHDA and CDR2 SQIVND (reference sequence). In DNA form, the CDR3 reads TGTGCCAGTAGTATTGGTACAGGGGGTATCGGCGAGCAGTACTTC. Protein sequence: CASSIGTGGIGEQYF.

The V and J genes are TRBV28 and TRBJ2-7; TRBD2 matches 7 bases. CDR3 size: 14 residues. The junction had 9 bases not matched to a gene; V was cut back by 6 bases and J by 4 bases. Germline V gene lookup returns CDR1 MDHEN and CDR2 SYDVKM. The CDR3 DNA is TGTGCCAGCAGCTACTTTCAGCGGGGATACGAGCAGTACTTC. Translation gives CASSYFQRGYEQYF.

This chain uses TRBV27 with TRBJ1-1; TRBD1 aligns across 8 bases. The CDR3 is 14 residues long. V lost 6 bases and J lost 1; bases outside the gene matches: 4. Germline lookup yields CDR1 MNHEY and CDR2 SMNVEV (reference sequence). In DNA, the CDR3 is TGTGCCAGCAGAGGCACAGGGGGGAACACTGAAGCTTTCTTT. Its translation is CASRGTGGNTEAFF.

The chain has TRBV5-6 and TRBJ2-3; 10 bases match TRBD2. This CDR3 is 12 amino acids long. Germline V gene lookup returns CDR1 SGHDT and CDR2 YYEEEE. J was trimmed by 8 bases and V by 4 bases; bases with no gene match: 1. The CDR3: CASSLAGATQYF. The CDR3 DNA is TGTGCCAGCAGCCTAGCGGGAGCTACGCAGTATTTT.

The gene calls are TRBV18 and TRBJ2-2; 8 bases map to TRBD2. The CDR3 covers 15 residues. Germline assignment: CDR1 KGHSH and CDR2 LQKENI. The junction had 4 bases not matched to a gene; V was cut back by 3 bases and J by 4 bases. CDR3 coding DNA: TGTGCCAGCTCACCTGGACTAGCCCCCACCGGGGAGCTGTTTTTT. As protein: CASSPGLAPTGELFF.

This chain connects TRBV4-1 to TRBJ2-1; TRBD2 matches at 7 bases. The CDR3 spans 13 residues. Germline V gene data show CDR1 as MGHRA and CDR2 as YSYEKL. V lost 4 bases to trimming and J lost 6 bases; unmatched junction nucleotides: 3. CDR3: CASSRREGNEQFF. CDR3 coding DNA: TGCGCCAGCAGCCGCAGGGAGGGCAATGAGCAGTTCTTC.

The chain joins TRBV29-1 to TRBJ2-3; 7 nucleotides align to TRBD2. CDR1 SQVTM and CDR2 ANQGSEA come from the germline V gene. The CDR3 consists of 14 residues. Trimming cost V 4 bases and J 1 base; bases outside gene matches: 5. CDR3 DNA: TGCAGCGTTGGCGGGGGAGATGGCACAGATACGCAGTATTTT. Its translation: CSVGGGDGTDTQYF.

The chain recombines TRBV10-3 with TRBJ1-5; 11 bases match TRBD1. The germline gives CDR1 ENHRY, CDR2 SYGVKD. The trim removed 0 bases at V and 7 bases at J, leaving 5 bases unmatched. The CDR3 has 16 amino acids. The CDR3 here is CAISESRTGGGQPQHF. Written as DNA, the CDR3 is TGTGCCATCAGTGAGTCGAGGACAGGGGGCGGGCAGCCCCAGCATTTT.

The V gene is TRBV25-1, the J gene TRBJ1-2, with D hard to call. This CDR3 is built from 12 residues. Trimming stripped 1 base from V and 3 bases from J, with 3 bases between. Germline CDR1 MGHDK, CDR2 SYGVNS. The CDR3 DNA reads TGTGCCAGCAGTGAATCCTACTATGGCTACACCTTC. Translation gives CASSESYYGYTF.